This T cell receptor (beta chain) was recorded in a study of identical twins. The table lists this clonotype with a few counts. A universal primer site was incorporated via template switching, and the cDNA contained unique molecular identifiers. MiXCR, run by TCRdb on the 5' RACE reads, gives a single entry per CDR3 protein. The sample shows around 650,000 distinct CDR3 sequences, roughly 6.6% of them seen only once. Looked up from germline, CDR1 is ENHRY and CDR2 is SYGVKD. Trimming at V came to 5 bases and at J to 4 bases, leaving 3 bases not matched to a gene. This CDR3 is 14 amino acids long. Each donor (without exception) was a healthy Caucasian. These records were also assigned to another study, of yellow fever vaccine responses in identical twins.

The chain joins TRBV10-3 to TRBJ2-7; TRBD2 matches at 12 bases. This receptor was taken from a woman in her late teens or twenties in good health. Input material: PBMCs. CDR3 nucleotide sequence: TGTGCCATCAGTAAACTAGCGGGAGGATACGAGCAGTACTTC. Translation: CAISKLAGGYEQYF.